The 28 T cell receptor beta chains below come from one sample, sequenced in a study of response to subunit inactivated influenza vaccine. Each CDR3 protein gets one entry after TCRdb re-called the RT-PCR reads with MiXCR. The sample contains approximately 570,000 distinct CDR3 sequences, around 8% of which appear only once. The sequencing used PBMCs from blood, collected 23 to 25 months after vaccination. The receptors were sampled from a man between 50 and 70 years old who received an inactivated influenza vaccine.

The CDR3 bases are TGCAGTGCTAGTAGCGGCCCAAACAATGAGCAGTTCTTC. Translating it yields CSASSGPNNEQFF. The rearrangement uses TRBV20-1 and TRBJ2-1; D perhaps matches TRBD2 (6 bases). This CDR3 is 13 amino acids long. Germline V gene sequence: CDR1 DFQATT, CDR2 SNEGSKA (reference sequence). V was cut by 3 bases and J by 5 bases, with 11 bases left in between.

The sample holds many counts of this clonotype. The chain recombines TRBV24-1 with TRBJ2-7, with D maybe TRBD1 (5 bases). Trimming pared 1 base from V and 6 bases from J, leaving 6 bases between. CDR1 is KGHDR and CDR2 is SFDVKD in the germline V gene. CDR3 length equals 12 residues. The CDR3 DNA is TGTGCCACCAGTGATTTTGACAGCGAGCAGTACTTC. Protein product: CATSDFDSEQYF.

Ten or more counts support this clonotype. The chain employs TRBV11-2 and TRBJ2-1, with 15 bases identical to TRBD2. This CDR3 contains 15 residues. V lost 6 bases to trimming and J lost 7 bases; unmatched junction nucleotides: 4. Germline CDR1 is SGHAT and CDR2 is FQNNGV. The CDR3 spells CASRPGTSGGNEQFF. DNA of the CDR3: TGTGCCAGCAGACCCGGGACTAGCGGGGGGAATGAGCAGTTCTTC.

This clonotype was seen only a few times. CDR3 loop: CASTPVPGGYTF. CDR3 in DNA: TGTGCCAGCACCCCCGTGCCGGGAGGCTACACCTTC. The chain carries TRBV6-2 or TRBV6-3 and TRBJ1-2; no firm D call. V was cut by 7 bases and J by 8 bases, with 14 bases left in between. This CDR3 is 12 amino acids long. Germline CDR1 MNHEY, CDR2 SVGEGT.

This clonotype was counted between two and nine times. This chain uses TRBV5-5 with TRBJ2-1; D is possibly TRBD2 (6 bases). Trimming removed 1 base from V and 8 bases from J, with 10 bases in between. The length of the CDR3 is 13 residues. CDR1 SGHKS and CDR2 YYEKEE come from the germline V gene (reference sequence). As DNA, the CDR3 is TGTGCCAGCAGCTTGTTGGGGGACTATGAGCAGTTCTTC. Amino acids: CASSLLGDYEQFF.

The rearrangement uses TRBV6-2 or TRBV6-3 and TRBJ2-1, with 11 nucleotides matching TRBD2. V trimming: 4 bases; J trimming: 5 bases; junction bases outside the gene matches: 7. The CDR3 loop spans 16 amino acids. Germline loops: CDR1 MNHEY, CDR2 SVGEGT. In DNA, the CDR3 is TGTGCCAGCAGTTCACAGCCGGGACTAGCGGACAATGAGCAGTTCTTC. Protein sequence: CASSSQPGLADNEQFF.

This clonotype has just a few counts. This chain uses TRBV4-3 with TRBJ1-4; tentative D call: TRBD1 (6 bases). The germline V gene has CDR1 LGHNA and CDR2 YSLEER. The V end was cut by 1 base, the J end by 4 bases, with 13 bases between. The CDR3 spans 16 residues. CDR3 sequence (DNA): TGCGCCAGCAGCCAAGGCCTTGCAGGGGTTAATGAAAAACTGTTTTTT. Encoded protein: CASSQGLAGVNEKLFF.

This clonotype was seen only a few times. This chain joins TRBV3-1 and TRBJ1-6, with D unclear. CDR1 and CDR2 (germline): LGHDT, YNNKEL (reference sequence). The CDR3 has 13 residues. Trimming pared 3 bases from V and 5 bases from J, leaving 5 bases between. The CDR3 sequence is CASSHPDNSPLHF. In DNA, the CDR3 is TGTGCCAGCAGCCATCCAGATAATTCACCCCTCCACTTT.

The rearrangement links TRBV11-2 to TRBJ2-3, with TRBD2 matching 10 bases. With V trimmed by 2 bases and J by 6 bases, 14 bases remained unmatched. This CDR3 comprises 18 residues. In germline, CDR1 is SGHAT, CDR2 FQNNGV. CDR3 nucleotides: TGTGCCAGCAGCTTAATGGGACTAGCGTCATCGAGTCTGGATACGCAGTATTTT. Translating gives CASSLMGLASSSLDTQYF.

This chain joins TRBV20-1 and TRBJ1-1; D perhaps matches TRBD1 (5 bases). In germline, CDR1 is DFQATT, CDR2 SNEGSKA (reference sequence). V was trimmed by 2 bases and J by 1 base, leaving 8 bases between them. The CDR3 length is 13 residues. The CDR3, as DNA: TGCAGTGCTAGACGGACACAGAACACTGAAGCTTTCTTT. This encodes CSARRTQNTEAFF.

The chain is built from TRBV6-1 and TRBJ1-1; the D gene is possibly TRBD1 (6 bases). V was trimmed by 8 bases and J by 4 bases, leaving 14 bases between them. Germline V gene data show CDR1 as MNHNS and CDR2 as SASEGT. The length of the CDR3 is 13 residues. CDR3 protein: CASLSTGSTEAFF. DNA for the CDR3: TGTGCCAGCCTCTCAACAGGGAGCACTGAAGCTTTCTTT.

Ten or more counts support this clonotype. The chain is built from TRBV15 and TRBJ2-7; the D gene is possibly TRBD1 (5 bases). Germline-derived CDR1 and CDR2 are LNHNV and YYDKDF (reference sequence). The V gene lost 4 bases and the J gene lost 1 base, with 11 bases spanning the gap. The CDR3 covers 14 residues. CDR3 sequence reads: CATSNQGGSYEQYF. In DNA, the CDR3 is TGTGCCACCAGCAACCAGGGTGGATCCTACGAGCAGTACTTC. Full variable domain (remainder filled in from reference TRBV15 and TRBJ2-7): DAMVIQNPRYQVTQFGKPVTLSCSQTLNHNVMYWYQQKSSQAPKLLFHYYDKDFNNEADTPDNFQSRRPNTSFCFLDIRSPGLGDTAMYLCATSNQGGSYEQYFGPGTRLTVT.

The V call is TRBV5-6, the J call TRBJ2-1, with a weak D call TRBD2 (6 bases). This CDR3 has 13 amino acids. Germline lookup yields CDR1 SGHDT and CDR2 YYEEEE. Trimming stripped 7 bases from V and 8 bases from J, with 16 bases between. CDR3 sequence (DNA): TGTGCCAGCTCCCCGGGAGTGAAAGATGAGCAGTTCTTC. Translated: CASSPGVKDEQFF.

This clonotype has a handful of counts. This sequence joins TRBV5-1 and TRBJ1-5; 9 bases line up with TRBD1. Germline V gene data show CDR1 as SGHRS and CDR2 as YFSETQ. The CDR3 spans 13 residues. After removal of 7 bases from V and 4 bases from J, the junction contained 3 bases not matched to a gene. DNA for the CDR3: TGCGCCAGCCGGGACAGGGAAAATCAGCCCCAGCATTTT. Its translation is CASRDRENQPQHF.

This clonotype has ten or more counts. The rearrangement joins TRBV10-3 to TRBJ2-7, with unresolved D. Germline CDR1 is ENHRY and CDR2 is SYGVKD. This CDR3 is 17 amino acids long. Trimming left V 2 bases short and J 5 bases short, with 22 bases between. CDR3 loop: CAISEQTPGLSRHEQYF. The CDR3 DNA reads TGTGCCATCAGTGAGCAAACACCGGGCCTCTCGCGGCACGAGCAGTACTTC.

This clonotype was seen more than once but under ten times. The chain links TRBV18 to TRBJ2-1, with D possibly matching TRBD1 (5 bases). Germline V gene sequence: CDR1 KGHSH, CDR2 LQKENI. V was clipped by 4 bases and J by 4 bases, with 14 bases between them. The CDR3 totals 15 residues. This CDR3 reads CASSQDGQPYNEQFF. The CDR3 bases are TGTGCCAGCTCACAAGACGGACAACCATACAATGAGCAGTTCTTC.

The table lists this clonotype with a few counts. The gene calls are TRBV19 and TRBJ2-3, with D possibly being TRBD2 (5 bases). Per the germline V gene, CDR1 is LNHDA and CDR2 is SQIVND (reference sequence). V dropped 10 bases and J dropped 5 bases, with 19 bases sitting between them. This CDR3 region has 14 residues. CDR3 in amino acids: CATQDGGWVDTQYF. CDR3 coding DNA: TGTGCCACCCAAGACGGAGGTTGGGTAGATACGCAGTATTTT.

This clonotype was seen only a few times. This chain uses TRBV6-1 with TRBJ1-2; 10 bases align to TRBD1. CDR1 MNHNS and CDR2 SASEGT come from the germline V gene. V trimming: 7 bases; J trimming: 6 bases; junction bases outside the gene matches: 14. This CDR3 comprises 16 residues. In DNA, the CDR3 is TGTGCCAGCATCTCCGGGACAGGGGTCCGCCGGGATGGCTACACCTTC. Residues: CASISGTGVRRDGYTF.

This clonotype came up many times. This rearrangement joins TRBV12-3 or TRBV12-4 to TRBJ1-2; maybe TRBD1 (5 bases). This CDR3 contains 14 residues. The germline V and J ends were trimmed by 4 bases and 3 bases, with 12 bases remaining between them. CDR3 residues: CASSWAGGDYGYTF. CDR3 bases: TGTGCCAGCAGTTGGGCCGGGGGGGACTATGGCTACACCTTC.

This clonotype was seen many times. The chain carries TRBV7-2 and TRBJ1-1; 8 bases are shared with TRBD1. The CDR3 contains 15 residues. V dropped 6 bases and J dropped 0; count of bases not matched to a gene: 6. The germline V gene encodes CDR1 SGHTA and CDR2 FQGNSA. The CDR3 reads CASRWTGILNTEAFF. The CDR3 bases are TGTGCCAGCAGATGGACAGGGATCCTGAACACTGAAGCTTTCTTT.

This chain joins TRBV12-3 or TRBV12-4 and TRBJ1-1, with unresolved D. CDR3 size: 11 residues. The V gene lost 1 base and the J gene lost 10 bases, with 7 bases spanning the gap. The CDR3 DNA reads as TGTGCCAGCAGTTTAGACATTGTAGCTTTCTTT. It translates to CASSLDIVAFF.

At least ten counts were recorded for this clonotype. V is TRBV5-1 and J is TRBJ2-7; 10 bases line up with TRBD2. Germline-derived CDR1 and CDR2 are SGHRS and YFSETQ. This CDR3 spans 15 amino acids. J was trimmed by 1 base and V by 1 base; bases with no gene match: 2. The CDR3 sequence is CASSLSGGASYEQYF. As DNA, the CDR3 is TGCGCCAGCAGCTTGAGCGGGGGGGCGTCCTACGAGCAGTACTTC.

This clonotype has a count of ten or more. V and J are TRBV7-9 and TRBJ2-7, with D perhaps TRBD1 (5 bases). Germline V lookup: CDR1 SEHNR, CDR2 FQNEAQ (reference sequence). This CDR3 contains 13 residues. Trimming took off 3 bases at V and 3 bases at J, with 9 bases between the two ends. CDR3 coding DNA: TGTGCCAGCAGCTTCGACAGCTTCTACGAGCAGTACTTC. Amino acid sequence: CASSFDSFYEQYF.

This CDR3 is CASSLVLAETDTQYF. CDR3 coding DNA: TGTGCCAGCAGCTTAGTACTAGCGGAAACAGATACGCAGTATTTT. The J gene is TRBJ2-3, the V gene TRBV7-2; 8 bases are shared with TRBD2. V lost 1 base, J lost 3 bases, and 3 bases stayed unmatched. Germline-derived CDR1 and CDR2 are SGHTA and FQGNSA. This CDR3 contains 15 residues.

This clonotype showed up just a few times. This chain links TRBV6-5 with TRBJ1-2, with 9 bases lining up with TRBD1. After removal of 5 bases from V and 8 bases from J, the junction contained 3 bases not matched to a gene. The CDR3 sequence is 12 residues long. In germline, CDR1 is MNHEY, CDR2 SVGAGI. CDR3 DNA: TGTGCCAGCAGTGAGACAGGGGGAGGCTACACCTTC. As protein: CASSETGGGYTF.

This clonotype was counted a few times. This sequence joins TRBV7-6 and TRBJ2-1, with TRBD1 identical over 8 bases. CDR3 length: 16 amino acids. Germline CDR1 SGHVS, CDR2 FNYEAQ. Trimming at V came to 1 base and at J to 3 bases, leaving 5 bases not matched to a gene. The CDR3 DNA reads as TGTGCCAGCAGCTTAGAGACAGGGGAAAGCTACAATGAGCAGTTCTTC. It codes for CASSLETGESYNEQFF.

This chain uses TRBV12-3 or TRBV12-4 with TRBJ1-5, with D perhaps TRBD1 (6 bases). CDR3 length equals 15 residues. V lost 5 bases, J lost 2 bases, and 13 bases lay in between. CDR3 sequence (DNA): TGTGCCAGCAGTGTCGGTGAGGGGGGCAATCAGCCCCAGCATTTT. Its translation: CASSVGEGGNQPQHF.

This clonotype showed up many times. The V and J genes are TRBV14 and TRBJ2-1; 7 nucleotides agree with TRBD1. The CDR3 loop spans 17 amino acids. Unmatched junction bases numbered 7, after V lost 0 bases and J lost 2 bases. In germline, CDR1 is SGHDN, CDR2 FVKESK. In nucleotides, the CDR3 is TGTGCCAGCAGCCAAGATTGGGGCAGGGGGACCTACAATGAGCAGTTCTTC. It yields the protein CASSQDWGRGTYNEQFF.